Here is one TCR beta chain with its context. Authors' methods: Nucleated cell counts were estimated from reference gene primer amplification. The data were produced by immunoSEQ multiplex PCR, yet TCRdb's version contains in-frame clones alone and is incomplete. V, J and clone size are taken as reported in that table, and D and trimming were inferred from the DNA itself. This table has some 97,000 clones, around 81% appearing once. The data derive from a study of blood T cell repertoires in COVID-19. As for the study in general: The samples span acute and convalescent COVID-19 from the United States, Italy and Spain. From T cells, B-cell-depleted T cells, or PBMCs came the material, which was cDNA or gDNA.

CDR3 length: 15 amino acids. The germline V gene encodes CDR1 SEHNR and CDR2 FQNEAQ (reference sequence). V was trimmed by 5 bases and J by 4 bases, leaving 14 bases between them. Sample: peripheral blood. V is TRBV7-9 and J is TRBJ1-4; D perhaps matches TRBD1 (6 bases). This TCR was recovered from a man aged 50-59 years with active or convalescent COVID-19. Here the CDR3 reads CASSPRTASNEKLFF. The CDR3 DNA sequence: TGTGCCAGCAGCCCAAGGACAGCTAGTAATGAAAAACTGTTTTTT.